This T cell receptor beta chain was identified during a study of Graves' ophthalmopathy and Graves' hyperthyroidism. Study overall: Untreated patients at initial diagnosis provided peripheral blood.

PBMCs were density-gradient isolated from around 11 ml fresh blood. Overall study results and limits: It was with roughly 70% sensitivity and approximately 72% specificity that the model predicted ophthalmopathy progression. Thyroid clonotypes that were expanded above 0.001 frequency mostly also appeared in blood.

Scientists amplified the TCR beta CDR3 regions from RNA transcripts. HTBI primers were used in a first-round RT-PCR, which preceded a second-round multiplex PCR. In TCRdb, the multiplex PCR reads were re-called with MiXCR into one record per CDR3 protein. The table has about 740,000 distinct CDR3 sequences, roughly two fifths seen once. The CDR3 runs 17 residues. In germline, CDR1 is SSHAT, CDR2 FNYEAQ (reference sequence). J was trimmed by 0 bases and V by 5 bases; bases with no gene match: 12. With respect to this clonotype: Its antigen is currently unknown.

The rearrangement joins TRBV7-7 to TRBJ2-5; 7 bases are a match to TRBD1. Material: peripheral blood. The receptor was isolated from an adult man with Graves' ophthalmopathy. This CDR3 reads CASSSMIMTGYQETQYF. The CDR3 coding sequence is TGTGCCAGCAGCAGTATGATCATGACAGGGTACCAAGAGACCCAGTACTTC.